Below, one TCR beta chain is given with its context. Its antigen is as yet unknown. The data derive from a study of regulatory and conventional T cells in RAG deficiency. Assay used: immunoSEQ multiplex PCR; TCRdb lists only in-frame clones, some missing. This table holds tens of thousands of clones, 75% to 95% found once. The sorted regulatory T cells were CD4+, CD25-high and CD127-low, with genomic DNA sequenced. General study points: In Omenn syndrome, Treg and Tconv repertoires overlapped >85%. Other subsets showed approximately 10-fold reductions, but Treg unique TCR beta sequences fell approximately 100-fold in these patients. RAG-deficient patients showed markedly lower Shannon entropy and higher Simpson indices than control T-cell subsets.

With 2 bases removed from V and 2 bases from J, the gap between germline ends came to 0 bases. CDR3 length: 11 residues. The germline CDR1 and CDR2 sequences are MNHNY and SVGAGI (reference sequence). The sample also formed part of further work on regulatory T cells. Per that paper: Primers: 52 TRBV forward and 13 TRBJ reverse. Skewed V and J usage and few unique V-J pairs marked patient repertoires, most in Tregs.

The material sequenced was Tregs sorted from blood. This receptor was taken from a human donor in good health. The chain employs TRBV6-6 and TRBJ1-2; the D is unclear. CDR3 in amino acids: CASSYNYGYTF. CDR3 nucleotide sequence: TGTGCCAGCAGTTACAACTATGGCTACACCTTC.